This T cell receptor (beta chain) is drawn from a study of human T cells and chemical hapten exposure. Overall study: Weekly scalp doses of diphenylcyclopropenone were given to patients during the roughly 25-week study.

CDR1 and CDR2 from the germline V gene are SGDLS and YYNGEE. The CDR3 covers 15 residues. Trimming removed 0 bases at V and 4 bases at J, with 10 bases between. Time point of the sample: pre-sensitization, week 0. Specified treatment: therapeutic diphenylcyclopropenone sensitization with weekly scalp DPC. The table lists this clonotype with a few counts. Via MiXCR, TCRdb re-called the RACE reads, giving one row per CDR3 protein. The repertoire consists of 200,000 to 300,000 distinct CDR3 sequences, with roughly 8.9% occurring once and the leading ten covering 2% to 2.5%. The sequences come from whole blood, collected in connection with sensitization to the hapten diphenylcyclopropenone (DPC). This chain connects TRBV9 to TRBJ2-2; maybe TRBD2 (6 bases). This receptor was obtained from a woman aged 35 to 49 with alopecia areata. Some clones in this sample may be carry-over from other donors' samples. CDR3 nucleotides: TGTGCCAGCAGCGTAGCTGGCGGGACCACCGGGGAGCTGTTTTTT. This translates into CASSVAGGTTGELFF.